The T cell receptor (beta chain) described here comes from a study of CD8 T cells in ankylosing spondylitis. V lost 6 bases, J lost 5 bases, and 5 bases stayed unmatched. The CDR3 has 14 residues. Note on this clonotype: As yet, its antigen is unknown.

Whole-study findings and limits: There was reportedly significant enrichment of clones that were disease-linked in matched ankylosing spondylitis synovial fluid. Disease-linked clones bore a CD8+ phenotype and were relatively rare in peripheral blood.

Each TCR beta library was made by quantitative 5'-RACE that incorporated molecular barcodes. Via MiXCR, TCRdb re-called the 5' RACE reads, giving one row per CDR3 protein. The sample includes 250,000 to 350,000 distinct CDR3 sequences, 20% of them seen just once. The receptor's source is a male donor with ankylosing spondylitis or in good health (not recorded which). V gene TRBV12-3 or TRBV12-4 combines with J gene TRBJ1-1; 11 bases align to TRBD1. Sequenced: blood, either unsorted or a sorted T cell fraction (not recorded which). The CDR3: CASRGQGVSTEAFF. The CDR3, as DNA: TGTGCCAGCAGGGGACAGGGGGTGAGTACTGAAGCTTTCTTT.